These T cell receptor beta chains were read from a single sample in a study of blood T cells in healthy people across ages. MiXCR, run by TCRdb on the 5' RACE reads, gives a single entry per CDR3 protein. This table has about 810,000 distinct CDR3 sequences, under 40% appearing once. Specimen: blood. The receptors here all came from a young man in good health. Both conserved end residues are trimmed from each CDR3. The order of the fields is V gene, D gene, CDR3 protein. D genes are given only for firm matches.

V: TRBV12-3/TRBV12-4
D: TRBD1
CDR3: ASSLTGGRTEAF

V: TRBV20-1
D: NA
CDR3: CLRAYNEQF

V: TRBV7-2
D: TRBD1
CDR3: ASSPRTGEGYGYT

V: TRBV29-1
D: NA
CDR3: SVETDRSYEQY

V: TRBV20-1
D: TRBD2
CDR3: SATDTSGRANEQY

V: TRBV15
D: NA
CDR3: ATSNRDSYNEQF

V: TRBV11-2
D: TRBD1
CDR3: ASSLESQGVGETQY

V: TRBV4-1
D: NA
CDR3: ASSQEETGSNQPQH

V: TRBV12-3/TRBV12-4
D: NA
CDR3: ASSLAVVRQETQY

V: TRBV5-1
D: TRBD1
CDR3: ASSYRTGLNGKLF

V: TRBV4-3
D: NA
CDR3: ASSQDLFGFRQGLDEKLF

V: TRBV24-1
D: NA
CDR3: ATSDSSRSSYNEQF

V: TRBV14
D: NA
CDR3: ASSQQGPRREQF

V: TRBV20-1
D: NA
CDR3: SATPRSETQY

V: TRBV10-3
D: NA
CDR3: AISEHKSAGGTDTQY

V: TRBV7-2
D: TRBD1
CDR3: ASSFRTGGKTQY

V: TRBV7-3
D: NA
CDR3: ASSLGSAGEQY

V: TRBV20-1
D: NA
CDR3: SAGDLRDAGELF

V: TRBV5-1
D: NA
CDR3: ASSLDGRGNSPLH

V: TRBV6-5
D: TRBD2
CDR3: ASSYVGLVVNEQF

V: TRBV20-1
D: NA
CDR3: SAIDPLGNYGYT

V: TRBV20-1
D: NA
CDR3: SAGGSYEQY

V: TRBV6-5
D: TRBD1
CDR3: ACSHRGYTEAF

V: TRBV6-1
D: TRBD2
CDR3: ASSGGTSGFSYNEQF

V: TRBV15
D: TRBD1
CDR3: ATSQKTQGADEQY

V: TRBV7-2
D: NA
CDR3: ASSLEVAELTSGANVLT

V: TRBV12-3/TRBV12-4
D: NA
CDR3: ASNDKGGRGNEKLF

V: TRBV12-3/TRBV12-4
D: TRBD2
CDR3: ASSLRSGGPYNEQF

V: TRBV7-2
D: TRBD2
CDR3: ASSPTSGGGYEQF

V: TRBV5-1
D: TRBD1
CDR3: ASRRQGSTEAF

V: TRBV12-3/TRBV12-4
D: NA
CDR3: ASTATRAWEQY

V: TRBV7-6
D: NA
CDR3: AGSLAKGGTEAF

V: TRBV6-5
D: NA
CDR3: ASSYSRRRDEQY

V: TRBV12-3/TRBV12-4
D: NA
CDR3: ASSSTRDRSLALH

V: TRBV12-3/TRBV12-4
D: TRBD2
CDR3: ASSFFSGGAYNEQY

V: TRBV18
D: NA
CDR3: ASSPIRGSQNTEAF

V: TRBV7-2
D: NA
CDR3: ASTEWRTADPYNEQF

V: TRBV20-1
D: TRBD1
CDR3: SARTGTEQY

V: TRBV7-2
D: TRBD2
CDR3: ASSLGSGGYNEQY

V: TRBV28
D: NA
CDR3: ASNSRGGPGGYT